These 15 T cell receptor beta chains were all obtained from the same sample, sequenced in a study of blood T cells in healthy people across ages (dated by TCRdb to 2013 to 2016). Library construction relied on 5' RACE. Instrument used: Illumina HiSeq 2500. A second roughly 6 to 11 cycle PCR used a sample-barcoded 5' primer and a J-beta primer mix. TCRdb passed the public sequencing reads through fastp at Q25 and MiXCR, retaining productive beta sequences. Rows with a matching CDR3 protein are joined into one entry that keeps the most common DNA and genes. The sample table holds 650,000 to 1,000,000 distinct CDR3 sequences, of which around 36% were seen once. The biggest ten clones account for roughly 13% of the sample. Sequencing was carried out using blood. Receptor source: a man aged 18 to 29 in good health.

This clonotype has just a few counts. This sequence joins TRBV12-3 or TRBV12-4 and TRBJ1-3; weak D call: TRBD1 (5 bases). V gave up 6 bases and J gave up 0 bases, with 12 bases separating them. This CDR3 has 15 residues. In DNA form, the CDR3 reads TGTGCCAGCAGCCCCGACAGAGACTCTGGAAACACCATATATTTT. Its translation: CASSPDRDSGNTIYF.

The chain links TRBV6-5 to TRBJ2-1; 10 nucleotides agree with TRBD2. V dropped 6 bases and J dropped 9; count of bases not matched to a gene: 5. The germline CDR1 and CDR2 sequences are MNHEY and SVGAGI. The CDR3 sequence is 13 residues long. CDR3 nucleotides: TGTGCCAGCAGCCGAGGGACTAGCGTTGAGCAGTTCTTC. Protein product: CASSRGTSVEQFF.

This clonotype was observed many times. The rearrangement links TRBV7-2 to TRBJ2-4; tentative D call: TRBD2 (6 bases). CDR1 is SGHTA, CDR2 FQGNSA, per germline. The CDR3 is 17 residues long. Trimming removed 7 bases at V and 1 base at J, with 20 bases between. The CDR3 sequence: CASTPSSSGVAKNIQYF. The CDR3 coding sequence is TGTGCCAGCACCCCCTCCTCTTCGGGGGTTGCCAAAAACATTCAGTACTTC.

This clonotype was seen more than once but under ten times. This chain connects TRBV27 to TRBJ2-1; D gene uncertain. CDR3 size: 18 residues. Germline assignment: CDR1 MNHEY and CDR2 SMNVEV (reference sequence). V was cut by 8 bases and J by 0 bases, with 23 bases left in between. This CDR3 reads CASGTHPGPSRSYNEQFF. The CDR3 DNA reads as TGTGCCAGCGGCACCCATCCGGGCCCGAGTCGCTCCTACAATGAGCAGTTCTTC.

In this sample, this clonotype turned up many times. V gene TRBV29-1 combines with J gene TRBJ2-3; 8 positions agree with TRBD2. J gave up 2 bases and V 1 base, and 2 bases lay outside the gene matches. Germline assignment: CDR1 SQVTM and CDR2 ANQGSEA. The CDR3 is made up of 14 amino acids. The CDR3 coding sequence is TGCAGCGTTGAAGGTAGCGGGGTCACAGATACGCAGTATTTT. Translating gives CSVEGSGVTDTQYF.

This clonotype has a handful of counts. The chain is built from TRBV10-2 and TRBJ1-5; a possible D gene is TRBD1 (5 bases). With 2 bases removed from V and 4 bases from J, the gap between germline ends came to 9 bases. Germline CDR1 and CDR2: WSHSY and SAAADI. This CDR3 region has 14 residues. For the CDR3, the DNA is TGCGCCAGCAGTGAGGACAGCGAGAATCAGCCCCAGCATTTT. This gives the protein CASSEDSENQPQHF.

This clonotype was recorded a few times. In nucleotides, the CDR3 is TGTGCCAGCAGTCGTTACAGGGGAACGAACACTGAAGCTTTCTTT. As protein: CASSRYRGTNTEAFF. This chain links TRBV27 with TRBJ1-1, with 7 nucleotides matching TRBD1. Trimming at V came to 5 bases and at J to 1 base, leaving 7 bases not matched to a gene. This CDR3 has 15 amino acids. CDR1 is MNHEY, CDR2 SMNVEV, per germline (reference sequence).

This clonotype has just a few counts. The chain carries TRBV5-5 and TRBJ1-2; D perhaps matches TRBD1 (5 bases). Between the trimmed V and J ends, which lost 4 bases and 4 bases, there was a span of 17 bases. The CDR3 consists of 15 residues. Germline V CDR1 and CDR2: SGHKS, YYEKEE (reference sequence). CDR3 coding DNA: TGTGCCAGCAGCCCCCTGGGGCAGTCTAGCTATGGCTACACCTTC. As protein: CASSPLGQSSYGYTF.

Concerning this clonotype itself: One base away lies a much larger clone, so this may be a sequencing read error. The gene calls are TRBV12-3 or TRBV12-4 and TRBJ2-7; D is perhaps TRBD2 (5 bases). The CDR3 runs 13 residues. The germline V and J ends were trimmed by 5 bases and 7 bases, with 15 bases remaining between them. CDR3 in amino acids: CASSTGMGNEQYF. DNA for the CDR3: TGTGCCAGCAGTACCGGGATGGGCAATGAGCAGTACTTC.

This clonotype was counted many times. The chain couples TRBV6-5 to TRBJ2-1; D not certain. V dropped 0 bases and J dropped 2 bases, with 20 bases sitting between them. Germline V gene data show CDR1 as MNHEY and CDR2 as SVGAGI. The CDR3 sequence is 19 residues long. The chain's CDR3 is CASSYSGVMAEFPYNEQFF. Here the CDR3 DNA reads TGTGCCAGCAGTTACTCGGGTGTAATGGCAGAGTTTCCCTACAATGAGCAGTTCTTC.

Ten or more counts support this clonotype. The chain is built from TRBV7-6 and TRBJ2-1; 10 positions agree with TRBD2. The germline gives CDR1 SGHVS, CDR2 FNYEAQ. V was clipped by 1 base and J by 7 bases; unmatched bases: 7. This CDR3 spans 16 amino acids. CDR3 in DNA: TGTGCCAGCAGCTTAGACGGTTCTAGCGGGGGAAATGAGCAGTTCTTC. Its protein product is CASSLDGSSGGNEQFF.

In its sample, this clonotype was seen a few times. The chain is built from TRBV7-6 and TRBJ1-4; the D gene is possibly TRBD1 (6 bases). There are 17 residues in the CDR3. Germline CDR1 SGHVS, CDR2 FNYEAQ. V was pared by 0 bases and J by 0 bases, with 11 bases between. The CDR3 DNA reads TGTGCCAGCAGCTTAGCCGGGGGGGGCTCAACTAATGAAAAACTGTTTTTT. It specifies CASSLAGGGSTNEKLFF.

A remark on this clonotype: A junction end diverges from the germline sequence, so it may reflect a read error. The J gene is TRBJ1-6, the V gene TRBV20-1, with 9 bases that match TRBD1. The CDR3 is made up of 13 amino acids. Germline V CDR1 and CDR2: DFQATT, SNEGSKA (reference sequence). The CDR3 loop is CSASDRGNSPPHF. The CDR3 nucleotides read TGCAGTGCTAGCGACAGGGGGAATTCACCCCCCCACTTT.

There are many counts of this clonotype. The V gene is TRBV7-9, the J gene TRBJ2-1, with 7 bases aligning to TRBD1. The V gene's germline CDR1 is SEHNR and CDR2 FQNEAQ (reference sequence). This CDR3 contains 15 residues. The junction had 5 bases not matched to a gene; V was cut back by 2 bases and J by 4 bases. The CDR3 DNA follows: TGTGCCAGCAGCTTATTCGGGGACAGATACAATGAGCAGTTCTTC. Translation gives CASSLFGDRYNEQFF.

The rearrangement links TRBV2 to TRBJ1-5; D might be TRBD1 (5 bases). The CDR3 extends over 13 amino acids. V shed 2 bases and J shed 6 bases, with 8 bases lying between them. The germline CDR1 and CDR2 sequences are SNHLY and FYNNEI. As DNA, the CDR3 is TGTGCCAGCAGTGAATGGGGGAGTCAGCCCCAGCATTTT. It specifies CASSEWGSQPQHF.